This paragraph reports one T cell receptor (beta chain). The target antigen is unknown. This sample is part of a study of T-cell memory formation after mild COVID-19. TCR alpha and TCR beta cDNA libraries carrying sample barcodes and UMIs came from 5'RACE with constant-segment primers. Each CDR3 protein gets one entry after TCRdb re-called the 5' RACE reads with MiXCR. The sample records about 340,000 distinct CDR3 sequences, roughly 13% being singletons. Study observations and caveats: Nothing confirmed that second-wave clones peaking on day 37 were specific for SARS-CoV-2.

Germline V lookup: CDR1 MNHEY, CDR2 SVGAGI. The CDR3 sequence is 15 residues long. Losses at the gene ends were 6 bases for V and 7 bases for J; bases not matched to a gene: 9. The chain links TRBV6-5 to TRBJ1-2; 12 nucleotides agree with TRBD1. Sequencing input: PBMCs or a T cell subset sorted from them (not recorded which). The TCR was taken from a man younger than 30 who had mild COVID-19 (a few samples of this study predate the infection). Cell type and time point are not known. CDR3 DNA: TGTGCCAGCAGCCATCGAGGGACAGGGGGCGGTGGCTACACCTTC. Translation: CASSHRGTGGGGYTF.